In this sample, the clone carrying this T cell receptor beta chain turned up once. The V gene end was trimmed by 4 bases and the J gene end by 6 bases; junction bases not matched to a gene: 11. This CDR3 has 15 residues. The germline V gene encodes CDR1 MDHEN and CDR2 SYDVKM. This sample was included in a study of blood T cell repertoires in COVID-19. Study processing details: Estimated nucleated cell counts came from reference gene primer amplification. The assay was immunoSEQ multiplex PCR, and TCRdb's table has in-frame clones only and misses some. That table furnishes V, J and clone size, whereas the DNA furnished D and trimming. The sample has under 400,000 clones, roughly 86% seen once. Everyone who took part was roughly 18 to 89 years old, and they came from about 23 US areas. Within the 2 weeks before study entry, each person in the exposed group met a COVID-19 case.

This clonotype was sampled from a woman in her thirties who had been exposed to COVID-19. The V gene is TRBV28, the J gene TRBJ2-7, with 8 bases matching TRBD2. Sequencing was carried out using PBMCs or T cells enriched from blood (not recorded which). The CDR3: CASSSTGTGGSEQYF. CDR3 bases: TGTGCCAGCAGTTCGACCGGGACGGGGGGGAGCGAGCAGTACTTC. The full variable domain, with the rest looked up from reference TRBV28 and TRBJ2-7, is DVKVTQSSRYLVKRTGEKVFLECVQDMDHENMFWYRQDPGLGLRLIYFSYDVKMKEKGDIPEGYSVSREKKERFSLILESASTNQTSMYLCASSSTGTGGSEQYFGPGTRLTVT.